The 14 T cell receptor beta chains below all came from one sample that was sequenced in a study of regulatory T cells in long-lasting Graves disease. Arm-PCR with iRepertoire HTBI primers amplified the CDR3 regions for these TCR beta libraries. MiXCR, applied by TCRdb to the multiplex PCR reads, yields one record per CDR3 protein. This repertoire shows a few hundred thousand distinct CDR3 sequences, around 21% found once; its top ten account for approximately 13%. Regarding time point: newly diagnosed GD, antithyroid drugs for less than 3 months. TCR sequences were obtained from RNA taken from PBMCs. The specimen was peripheral blood mononuclear cells (PBMCs), collected at new diagnosis, from a patient treated with antithyroid drugs. All receptors derive from a female donor with Graves disease.

With respect to this clonotype: A far larger clone is just one base off, so this is likely a read error. The CDR3 nucleotides are TGTGCCAGCAGTTTACACGGGCGACTGGGTCAGGGGATTTGGCCTAACTATGGCTACACCTTC. This gives the protein CASSLHGRLGQGIWPNYGYTF. The rearrangement joins TRBV5-6 to TRBJ1-2; D is perhaps TRBD1 (6 bases). The V gene's germline CDR1 is SGHDT and CDR2 YYEEEE. V lost 5 bases, J lost 0 bases, and 32 bases lay in between. The CDR3 extends over 21 amino acids.

This clonotype was counted at least ten times. The rearrangement joins TRBV10-3 to TRBJ2-3; D perhaps matches TRBD2 (5 bases). Per the germline V gene, CDR1 is ENHRY and CDR2 is SYGVKD. This CDR3 is built from 13 residues. V gave up 0 bases and J gave up 6 bases, with 7 bases separating them. For the CDR3, the DNA is TGTGCCATCAGTGAGTCGGAGGCGGATACGCAGTATTTT. Amino acid sequence: CAISESEADTQYF.

This clonotype was seen at least ten times. This chain joins TRBV5-4 and TRBJ2-3, with TRBD2 matching 10 bases. The germline V gene encodes CDR1 SGHNT and CDR2 YYREEE (reference sequence). With 5 bases clipped from V and 1 base from J, the junction kept 7 bases outside the gene matches. The CDR3 has 16 residues. CDR3 sequence reads: CASRSGGATGTDTQYF. In DNA form, the CDR3 reads TGTGCCAGCAGGAGCGGGGGGGCCACAGGCACAGATACGCAGTATTTT.

This clonotype was counted many times. V and J are TRBV2 and TRBJ1-1, with D tentatively TRBD1 (6 bases). This CDR3 has 14 residues. Germline V gene sequence: CDR1 SNHLY, CDR2 FYNNEI. Between the trimmed V and J ends, which lost 0 bases and 5 bases, there was a span of 10 bases. The CDR3 DNA reads TGTGCCAGCAGTGAAGCAGGGGGGGGGACTGAAGCTTTCTTT. Its translation: CASSEAGGGTEAFF. The full variable domain, with the rest looked up from reference TRBV2 and TRBJ1-1, is EPEVTQTPSHQVTQMGQEVILRCVPISNHLYFYWYRQILGQKVEFLVSFYNNEISEKSEIFDDQFSVERPDGSNFTLKIRSTKLEDSAMYFCASSEAGGGTEAFFGQGTRLTVV.

In its sample, this clonotype was seen many times. The rearrangement links TRBV20-1 to TRBJ2-7, with 9 bases aligning to TRBD1. V gave up 5 bases and J gave up 7 bases; unmatched junction bases: 9. The germline V gene encodes CDR1 DFQATT and CDR2 SNEGSKA (reference sequence). There are 13 residues in the CDR3. The CDR3 nucleotides read TGCAGTGCTTTGGGGGACAGGGTGGGGGAGCAGTACTTC. It codes for CSALGDRVGEQYF.

This clonotype was recorded many times. This chain connects TRBV18 to TRBJ2-1; D gene ambiguous. This CDR3 spans 14 amino acids. The V gene's germline CDR1 is KGHSH and CDR2 LQKENI. The V end lost 3 bases, the J end lost 5 bases, and 11 bases lay between the germline ends. The CDR3, as DNA: TGTGCCAGCTCACCTGGCAACACAAACAATGAGCAGTTCTTC. It translates to CASSPGNTNNEQFF.

This clonotype came up many times. The CDR3 DNA reads as TGCAGTGCTATAAAGGGGGTGAACACTGAAGCTTTCTTT. Translating it yields CSAIKGVNTEAFF. This chain uses TRBV20-1 with TRBJ1-1, with D tentatively TRBD1 (6 bases). Looked up from germline, CDR1 is DFQATT and CDR2 is SNEGSKA (reference sequence). The ends were cut back, 4 bases at V and 0 bases at J, with 9 bases in the middle. The CDR3 length is 13 residues.

At least ten counts were recorded for this clonotype. J is TRBJ1-3 and V is TRBV20-1; unclear D gene. The length of the CDR3 is 11 residues. Germline lookup yields CDR1 DFQATT and CDR2 SNEGSKA (reference sequence). Trimming took off 6 bases at V and 0 bases at J, with 3 bases between the two ends. CDR3 protein: CSARSGNTIYF. The DNA of the CDR3 is TGCAGTGCCCGCTCTGGAAACACCATATATTTT.

This clonotype was recorded many times. V usage is TRBV11-2 and J usage is TRBJ2-3; tentative D call: TRBD2 (5 bases). Germline V gene lookup returns CDR1 SGHAT and CDR2 FQNNGV. V lost 1 base and J lost 0, with 8 bases in between. The CDR3 consists of 15 residues. The CDR3 DNA sequence: TGTGCCAGCAGCTTAGTGACTAAGAGCACAGATACGCAGTATTTT. It codes for CASSLVTKSTDTQYF.

A note on this clonotype: This could be a read error, since a much larger clone is one nucleotide away. This chain links TRBV18 with TRBJ2-7, with a possible D match to TRBD1 (6 bases). Per germline, CDR1 KGHSH and CDR2 LQKENI. Trimming pared 6 bases from V and 5 bases from J, leaving 17 bases between. This CDR3 is 14 amino acids long. The CDR3 reads CASSPGQSRDEQYF. CDR3 coding DNA: TGTGCCAGCTCCCCAGGACAGTCCCGGGACGAGCAGTACTTC. Supplemented by reference TRBV18 and TRBJ2-7, the full variable domain reads NAGVMQNPRHLVRRRGQEARLRCSPMKGHSHVYWYRQLPEEGLKFMVYLQKENIIDESGMPKERFSAEFPKEGPSILRIQQVVRGDSAAYFCASSPGQSRDEQYFGPGTRLTVT.

This clonotype was counted a single time. A much larger clone lies a single base off, so this may be a read error. This chain links TRBV27 with TRBJ1-4; D gene unclear. Trimming stripped 5 bases from V and 8 bases from J, with 12 bases between. This CDR3 comprises 13 residues. Germline CDR1 and CDR2: MNHEY and SMNVEV (reference sequence). CDR3 sequence: CASSEDAGEKLFF. CDR3 in DNA: TGTGCCAGCAGTGAGGACGCCGGGGAAAAACTGTTTTTT.

This clonotype was seen many times. The chain has TRBV6-1 and TRBJ1-1, with TRBD1 identical over 7 bases. The CDR3 runs to 15 residues. The V gene's germline CDR1 is MNHNS and CDR2 SASEGT. Germline trimming cut 3 bases from V and 3 bases from J; bases unmatched to any gene: 7. CDR3 region: CASSDWGGQYTEAFF. The CDR3 DNA sequence: TGTGCCAGCAGTGATTGGGGGGGACAGTACACTGAAGCTTTCTTT.

This clonotype was observed many times. V is TRBV2 and J is TRBJ1-6; TRBD1 might be the D (5 bases). Trimming shortened V by 8 bases and J by 0 bases, and 20 bases separated the two germline ends. Germline loops: CDR1 SNHLY, CDR2 FYNNEI. The CDR3 covers 18 residues. The CDR3: CASCNRPFGPSYNSPLHF. The CDR3 DNA follows: TGTGCCAGCTGCAACAGGCCCTTCGGGCCCTCCTATAATTCACCCCTCCACTTT.

This clonotype was counted many times. V usage is TRBV5-4 and J usage is TRBJ2-3; 9 bases map to TRBD1. The CDR3 runs to 17 residues. CDR1 is SGHNT, CDR2 YYREEE, per germline (reference sequence). V shed 0 bases and J 0 bases; nucleotides not matched to a gene: 5. CDR3 sequence: CASSLGGQGISTDTQYF. CDR3 nucleotides: TGTGCCAGCAGCTTGGGAGGACAGGGGATAAGCACAGATACGCAGTATTTT.